This paragraph reports one T cell receptor beta chain. This record comes from a study of response to subunit inactivated influenza vaccine. Germline V lookup: CDR1 LGHDT, CDR2 YNNKEL (reference sequence). The CDR3 totals 14 residues. Between the trimmed V and J ends, which lost 6 bases and 3 bases, there was a span of 15 bases. TCRdb fed the RT-PCR reads into MiXCR, producing one record per CDR3 protein. This table has about 540,000 distinct CDR3 sequences, around a quarter appearing once. The same data also contributed to another study, on T cells expressing NK-cell markers. Per that study: UMIs were included in TCR beta cDNA generated by 5'RACE template switching. Sorted CD3+CD56-NKG2C+, CD3+CD56+NKG2C- and CD3+CD56+NKG2C+ T cells were the source of the TCR beta repertoires.

J is TRBJ2-7 and V is TRBV3-1; D is perhaps TRBD2 (6 bases). The receptor was derived from a man aged 50 or older who received an inactivated influenza vaccine. Sequenced here: CD4+ T cells sorted from PBMCs, sampled roughly 12 days after vaccination. The CDR3 DNA is TGTGCCAGCAGTGTCGGGCTTAGCGGCTACGAGCAGTACTTC. Amino acid sequence: CASSVGLSGYEQYF.